The clone carrying this T cell receptor beta chain appeared a single time. Germline V gene lookup returns CDR1 MDHEN and CDR2 SYDVKM. There are 16 residues in the CDR3. V was pared by 5 bases and J by 14 bases, with 19 bases of the junction left unmatched. PCR involved 60 Vbeta and 13 Jbeta primers. The authors' processing: A later analysis tallied roughly 77 million unique TCR beta chains, about 12 million of them shared. Sequencing used immunoSEQ multiplex PCR; TCRdb keeps in-frame clones, though not all of them. The DNA gave D and trimming, while V, J and clone size come from that table. The data contain about 150,000 clones, nearly 70% of them seen just once; the ten biggest clones take up roughly a tenth. This entry is derived from a study of cytomegalovirus exposure and HLA in healthy donors.

Sequencing was carried out using PBMCs. This chain joins TRBV28 and TRBJ2-3; 10 positions agree with TRBD1. This TCR derives from a man aged 30 to 45 in good health and CMV-seropositive. The CDR3, as DNA: TGTGCCAGCAGTCCGACGGGACAGGGGTTATTTAGGCTCCGGTATTTT. Amino acids: CASSPTGQGLFRLRYF. Based on the CDR3 plus reference TRBV28 and TRBJ2-3, the full variable domain is DVKVTQSSRYLVKRTGEKVFLECVQDMDHENMFWYRQDPGLGLRLIYFSYDVKMKEKGDIPEGYSVSREKKERFSLILESASTNQTSMYLCASSPTGQGLFRLRYFGPGTRLTVL.